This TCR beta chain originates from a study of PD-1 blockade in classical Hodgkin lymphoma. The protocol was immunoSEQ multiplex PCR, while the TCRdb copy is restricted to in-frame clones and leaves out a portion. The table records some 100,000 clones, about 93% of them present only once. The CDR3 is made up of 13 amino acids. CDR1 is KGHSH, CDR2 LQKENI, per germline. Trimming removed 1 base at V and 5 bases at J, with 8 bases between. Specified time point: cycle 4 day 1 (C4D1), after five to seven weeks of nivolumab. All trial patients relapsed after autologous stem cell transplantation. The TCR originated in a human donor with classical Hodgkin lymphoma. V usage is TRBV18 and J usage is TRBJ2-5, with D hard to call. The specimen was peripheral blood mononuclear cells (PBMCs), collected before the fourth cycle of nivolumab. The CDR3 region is CASSPLGSETQYF. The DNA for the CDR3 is TGTGCCAGCTCACCACTAGGATCGGAGACCCAGTACTTC.